The 26 T cell receptor beta chains presented below share a single source sample, sequenced in a study of blood T cell repertoires in COVID-19. Assay: immunoSEQ multiplex PCR; the TCRdb copy retains only in-frame clones and omits some. The sample carries 310,000 or so clones, about nine tenths recorded once. The sample comprised peripheral blood. All receptors come from a man in his forties or fifties with active or convalescent COVID-19.

V is TRBV18 and J is TRBJ1-2, with D tentatively TRBD1 (6 bases). Trimming took 6 bases from V and 1 from J, leaving 9 bases between them. Germline CDR1 KGHSH, CDR2 LQKENI. The CDR3 is 13 amino acids. As DNA, the CDR3 is TGTGCCAGCTCCCGGACAGATAACTATGGCTACACCTTC. It encodes CASSRTDNYGYTF.

The sample holds a few counts of this clone. The V gene is TRBV18, the J gene TRBJ1-2; D gene ambiguous. This CDR3 is 14 amino acids long. Germline V lookup: CDR1 KGHSH, CDR2 LQKENI. V was shortened by 4 bases and J by 1 base, with 10 bases between the two germline ends. CDR3 protein: CASSHRGNNYGYTF. The CDR3 DNA sequence: TGTGCCAGCTCACACCGGGGAAATAACTATGGCTACACCTTC.

The V gene is TRBV5-1, the J gene TRBJ1-2; 10 nucleotides match TRBD1. Germline lookup yields CDR1 SGHRS and CDR2 YFSETQ. V dropped 3 bases and J dropped 8; count of bases not matched to a gene: 1. This CDR3 contains 12 residues. CDR3 DNA sequence: TGCGCCAGCAGCTGGGACAGGGGCGGCTACACCTTC. As protein: CASSWDRGGYTF.

The rearrangement uses TRBV6-5 and TRBJ2-7, with D maybe TRBD2 (6 bases). V was trimmed by 7 bases and J by 0 bases, leaving 13 bases between them. The CDR3 runs to 14 residues. Germline assignment: CDR1 MNHEY and CDR2 SVGAGI. The CDR3 is CASMGGTNSYEQYF. Written as DNA, the CDR3 is TGTGCCAGCATGGGCGGGACCAACTCCTACGAGCAGTACTTC.

J is TRBJ2-1 and V is TRBV5-1; D unresolved. The germline CDR1 and CDR2 sequences are SGHRS and YFSETQ. CDR3 length equals 12 residues. Trimming took off 4 bases at V and 8 bases at J, with 10 bases between the two ends. This chain's CDR3 is CASSHPPDEQFF. Written as DNA, the CDR3 is TGCGCCAGCAGCCACCCCCCGGATGAGCAGTTCTTC.

The chain recombines TRBV19 with TRBJ2-3; 9 bases are shared with TRBD1. V shed 5 bases, J shed 4 bases, and the junction held 7 bases outside the gene matches. This CDR3 comprises 15 residues. Germline CDR1 and CDR2: LNHDA and SQIVND (reference sequence). The CDR3 sequence: CASSGRQGGADTQYF. CDR3 nucleotides: TGTGCCAGTAGTGGACGACAGGGGGGCGCAGATACGCAGTATTTT.

V is TRBV28 and J is TRBJ1-2, with 8 bases fitting TRBD1. The junction had 2 bases not matched to a gene; V was cut back by 2 bases and J by 6 bases. The germline CDR1 and CDR2 sequences are MDHEN and SYDVKM. The CDR3 totals 13 residues. DNA for the CDR3: TGTGCCAGCAGTTTACAGGGGGCTAATGGCTACACCTTC. It yields the protein CASSLQGANGYTF.

V and J are TRBV5-4 and TRBJ1-2, with D possibly matching TRBD1 (6 bases). The CDR3 sequence is 14 residues long. Germline-derived CDR1 and CDR2 are SGHNT and YYREEE (reference sequence). The ends were cut back, 3 bases at V and 1 base at J, with 10 bases in the middle. In DNA form, the CDR3 reads TGTGCCAGCAGCTCGAAGGACAGTAACTATGGCTACACCTTC. This codes for CASSSKDSNYGYTF.

The V gene is TRBV7-9, the J gene TRBJ1-2; D not certain. The germline gives CDR1 SEHNR, CDR2 FQNEAQ (reference sequence). Trimming took off 5 bases at V and 5 bases at J, with 12 bases between the two ends. The CDR3 runs to 13 residues. CDR3 coding DNA: TGTGCCAGCAGCCCTCAAGCGGAGTATGGCTACACCTTC. Its protein is CASSPQAEYGYTF.

The chain has TRBV5-1 and TRBJ2-7, with 7 nucleotides matching TRBD2. Germline CDR1 reads SGHRS; CDR2 reads YFSETQ. The CDR3 spans 13 residues. V dropped 5 bases and J dropped 4; count of bases not matched to a gene: 6. CDR3 sequence reads: CASSPGGRYEQYF. CDR3 bases: TGCGCCAGCAGTCCTGGCGGGAGATACGAGCAGTACTTC.

V is TRBV6-2 or TRBV6-3 and J is TRBJ1-1; 10 nucleotides line up with TRBD1. The CDR3 has 19 amino acids. V gave up 4 bases and J gave up 1 base; unmatched junction bases: 15. From germline, CDR1 is MNHEY and CDR2 SVGEGT. Here the CDR3 DNA reads TGTGCCAGCAGTTTATATGCCGGGACAGGGGCTTGGCAGAACACTGAAGCTTTCTTT. Translation gives CASSLYAGTGAWQNTEAFF.

This clone appeared a single time. CDR3 amino acids: CASSLLGRTNIQYF. CDR3 bases: TGTGCCAGCAGCTTACTGGGCAGAACCAACATTCAGTACTTC. This chain joins TRBV7-8 and TRBJ2-4; D unresolved. V was pared by 2 bases and J by 7 bases, with 12 bases between. This CDR3 is built from 14 residues. Germline CDR1 reads SGHVS; CDR2 reads FQNEAQ.

The V call is TRBV28, the J call TRBJ1-4; possible D gene TRBD1, 6 bases. Trimming removed 9 bases from V and 7 bases from J, with 12 bases in between. This CDR3 is built from 12 residues. Germline V CDR1 and CDR2: MDHEN, SYDVKM. CDR3 loop: CASTGYTEKLFF. Here the CDR3 DNA reads TGTGCCAGTACAGGGTATACTGAAAAACTGTTTTTT.

The chain employs TRBV15 and TRBJ1-2; 8 positions match TRBD1. Germline CDR1 is LNHNV and CDR2 is YYDKDF (reference sequence). After removal of 0 bases from V and 8 bases from J, the junction contained 8 bases not matched to a gene. CDR3 length: 15 amino acids. The CDR3 region is CATSRDSHTGGGYTF. The CDR3 nucleotides read TGTGCCACCAGCAGAGACTCCCACACAGGGGGGGGCTACACCTTC.

The rearrangement links TRBV18 to TRBJ1-5; 8 bases align to TRBD1. The germline V gene encodes CDR1 KGHSH and CDR2 LQKENI. With 3 bases clipped from V and 3 bases from J, the junction kept 1 base outside the gene matches. The CDR3 is made up of 14 amino acids. DNA for the CDR3: TGTGCCAGCTCACCGGACAGGGCCAATCAGCCCCAGCATTTT. Its translation: CASSPDRANQPQHF.

V and J are TRBV12-3 or TRBV12-4 and TRBJ1-1, with unresolved D. This CDR3 spans 11 amino acids. V gave up 5 bases and J gave up 7 bases, with 8 bases separating them. CDR3 sequence reads: CASSLLDEAFF. Here the CDR3 DNA reads TGTGCCAGCAGTCTTTTAGATGAAGCTTTCTTT.

The chain combines TRBV7-2 with TRBJ2-3; 15 positions agree with TRBD2. Germline CDR1 SGHTA, CDR2 FQGNSA. The CDR3 is 18 amino acids. V was pared by 5 bases and J by 6 bases, with 12 bases of the junction left unmatched. This chain's CDR3 is CASSLNGLAGGFEDTQYF. CDR3 in DNA: TGTGCCAGCAGCCTCAATGGACTAGCGGGGGGGTTTGAGGATACGCAGTATTTT. The variable domain in full, with the rest retrieved from reference TRBV7-2 and TRBJ2-3, is GAGVSQSPSNKVTEKGKDVELRCDPISGHTALYWYRQSLGQGLEFLIYFQGNSAPDKSGLPSDRFSAERTGGSVSTLTIQRTQQEDSAVYLCASSLNGLAGGFEDTQYFGPGTRLTVL.

V and J are TRBV7-2 and TRBJ2-3, with 7 bases matching TRBD2. This CDR3 region has 15 residues. The germline V gene encodes CDR1 SGHTA and CDR2 FQGNSA. With 7 bases clipped from V and 1 base from J, the junction kept 8 bases outside the gene matches. CDR3 amino acids: CASTSERGGTDTQYF. The CDR3, as DNA: TGTGCCAGCACCTCTGAACGGGGGGGCACAGATACGCAGTATTTT. Full variable domain (missing parts from reference TRBV7-2 and TRBJ2-3): GAGVSQSPSNKVTEKGKDVELRCDPISGHTALYWYRQSLGQGLEFLIYFQGNSAPDKSGLPSDRFSAERTGGSVSTLTIQRTQQEDSAVYLCASTSERGGTDTQYFGPGTRLTVL.

The J gene is TRBJ1-6, the V gene TRBV5-1; TRBD1 matches 9 bases. Per germline, CDR1 SGHRS and CDR2 YFSETQ. This CDR3 region has 17 residues. V dropped 0 bases and J dropped 7; count of bases not matched to a gene: 8. The CDR3, as DNA: TGCGCCAGCAGCTTGGAAGTCGGACAGGGGTGGAATTCACCCCTCCACTTT. Translating gives CASSLEVGQGWNSPLHF. The full variable domain, with the rest looked up from reference TRBV5-1 and TRBJ1-6, is KAGVTQTPRYLIKTRGQQVTLSCSPISGHRSVSWYQQTPGQGLQFLFEYFSETQRNKGNFPGRFSGRQFSNSRSEMNVSTLELGDSALYLCASSLEVGQGWNSPLHFGNGTRLTVT.

This sequence joins TRBV6-2 or TRBV6-3 and TRBJ1-1, with 10 bases fitting TRBD1. This CDR3 contains 15 residues. Trimming at V came to 5 bases and at J to 5 bases, leaving 8 bases not matched to a gene. Germline V CDR1 and CDR2: MNHEY, SVGEGT. The CDR3 DNA is TGTGCCAGCAGTCCCTGGACAGGGGGGTCGACTGAAGCTTTCTTT. It encodes CASSPWTGGSTEAFF.

The chain combines TRBV29-1 with TRBJ2-7; 7 bases are a match to TRBD1. This CDR3 contains 13 residues. Germline loops: CDR1 SQVTM, CDR2 ANQGSEA. The junction had 2 bases not matched to a gene; V was cut back by 3 bases and J by 0 bases. CDR3 DNA: TGCAGCGTTGAGGGACAGAGCTCCTACGAGCAGTACTTC. Its translation: CSVEGQSSYEQYF.

CDR3 sequence: CATTQGRQRDQETQYF. The CDR3 DNA reads TGTGCGACGACGCAGGGTAGACAACGAGATCAAGAGACCCAGTACTTC. The V call is TRBV30, the J call TRBJ2-5, with TRBD1 as a possible D gene (5 bases). The CDR3 is 16 amino acids. Germline CDR1 and CDR2: GTSNPN and SVGIG (reference sequence).

The chain is built from TRBV5-1 and TRBJ2-1; 13 nucleotides match TRBD2. Looked up from germline, CDR1 is SGHRS and CDR2 is YFSETQ. The CDR3 consists of 18 residues. V lost 5 bases, J lost 3 bases, and 11 bases stayed unmatched. This CDR3 reads CASRARLGTSGDYNEQFF. The CDR3 DNA is TGCGCCAGCAGGGCGCGCCTCGGGACTAGCGGGGACTACAATGAGCAGTTCTTC.

V gene TRBV7-3 combines with J gene TRBJ1-2, with unresolved D. V was shortened by 5 bases and J by 3 bases, with 10 bases between the two germline ends. Germline loops: CDR1 SGHTA, CDR2 FQGTGA. CDR3 length: 13 amino acids. In DNA form, the CDR3 reads TGTGCCAGCAGCGGCCACGAGGACTATGGCTACACCTTC. Residues: CASSGHEDYGYTF.

The chain couples TRBV6-6 to TRBJ2-7; 9 bases agree with TRBD1. The CDR3 consists of 15 residues. The junction had 7 bases not matched to a gene; V was cut back by 5 bases and J by 2 bases. Germline V gene lookup returns CDR1 MNHNY and CDR2 SVGAGI (reference sequence). CDR3 region: CASSTTDRGPYEQYF. CDR3 nucleotides: TGTGCCAGCAGTACCACGGACAGGGGCCCCTACGAGCAGTACTTC.

The J gene is TRBJ1-5, the V gene TRBV2, with TRBD1 identical over 7 bases. The CDR3 sequence is 17 residues long. V shed 5 bases, J shed 6 bases, and the junction held 16 bases outside the gene matches. Germline values: CDR1 SNHLY, CDR2 FYNNEI. CDR3 loop: CASSQEGNRGFFQPQHF. The CDR3 bases are TGTGCCAGCAGTCAAGAAGGGAACAGGGGTTTCTTTCAGCCCCAGCATTTT. Full variable domain (outside the CDR3, taken from reference TRBV2 and TRBJ1-5): EPEVTQTPSHQVTQMGQEVILRCVPISNHLYFYWYRQILGQKVEFLVSFYNNEISEKSEIFDDQFSVERPDGSNFTLKIRSTKLEDSAMYFCASSQEGNRGFFQPQHFGDGTRLSIL.